The 32 T cell receptor beta chains below all came from one sample that was sequenced in a study of CD8 T cells in ankylosing spondylitis. Study results and caveats: Made up of several highly homologous variants, a TCR beta motif appeared characteristic of ankylosing spondylitis blood.

MiXCR, run by TCRdb on the 5' RACE reads, gives a single entry per CDR3 protein. The table includes more than 250,000 distinct CDR3 sequences, roughly 8% detected once. These receptors are not linked to any known antigen. Source material: blood, either unsorted or a sorted T cell fraction (not recorded which). The receptors shown here come from a male donor with ankylosing spondylitis.

Comment on this clonotype: Its ends do not fully match the called genes, so a read error is possible. The chain couples TRBV10-3 to TRBJ2-5; tentatively, D is TRBD2 (5 bases). Looked up from germline, CDR1 is ENHRY and CDR2 is SYGVKD. This CDR3 region has 16 residues. The CDR3 sequence: CAISVPSGSNQQTQYF. The CDR3 DNA sequence: TGTGCCATCAGTGTGCCTTCGGGGAGTAACCAACAGACCCAGTACTTC.

This clonotype has just a few counts. The CDR3 spells CSAMGVNSYEQYF. In nucleotides, the CDR3 is TGCAGTGCTATGGGGGTTAACTCCTACGAGCAGTACTTC. The chain recombines TRBV20-1 with TRBJ2-7; the D gene could be TRBD1 or TRBD2 (5 bases each). CDR1 and CDR2 (germline): DFQATT, SNEGSKA (reference sequence). V was pared by 4 bases and J by 0 bases, with 10 bases between. The CDR3 sequence is 13 residues long.

The rearrangement links TRBV11-2 to TRBJ2-1; no firm D call. Germline loops: CDR1 SGHAT, CDR2 FQNNGV. V was shortened by 5 bases and J by 8 bases, with 19 bases between the two germline ends. This CDR3 spans 15 amino acids. The CDR3 coding sequence is TGTGCCAGCAGCCAAACCGGGCCCACGACGGATGAGCAGTTCTTC. Translating gives CASSQTGPTTDEQFF.

CDR3 sequence reads: CASSLVSGSGAGAIYEQYF. The CDR3 bases are TGCGCCAGCAGCTTGGTTTCAGGGTCCGGTGCGGGAGCTATCTACGAGCAGTACTTC. The genes are TRBV5-1 and TRBJ2-7; 7 bases are shared with TRBD2. The ends lost 0 bases at V and 3 bases at J; junction bases unmatched: 18. The germline V gene encodes CDR1 SGHRS and CDR2 YFSETQ. CDR3 length equals 19 residues.

This clonotype was picked up many times. The chain has TRBV7-9 and TRBJ2-2; the D is unclear. The CDR3 extends over 13 amino acids. The V gene lost 5 bases and the J gene lost 1 base, with 5 bases spanning the gap. Germline CDR1 and CDR2: SEHNR and FQNEAQ (reference sequence). CDR3: CASSRLNTGELFF. CDR3 nucleotides: TGTGCCAGCAGCCGCTTGAACACCGGGGAGCTGTTTTTT.

This clonotype was observed many times. The rearrangement links TRBV27 to TRBJ2-3, with D perhaps given as TRBD1 or TRBD2 (5 bases each). With 2 bases removed from V and 6 bases from J, the gap between germline ends came to 6 bases. Germline V gives CDR1 MNHEY, CDR2 SMNVEV (reference sequence). The CDR3 is made up of 12 amino acids. CDR3 amino acids: CASSLEGDTQYF. In DNA, the CDR3 is TGTGCCAGCAGTTTAGAGGGGGATACGCAGTATTTT.

This clonotype was seen only a few times. V usage is TRBV5-5 and J usage is TRBJ2-1; TRBD2 might be the D (6 bases). There are 17 residues in the CDR3. The germline V gene encodes CDR1 SGHKS and CDR2 YYEKEE (reference sequence). Trimming took off 1 base at V and 6 bases at J, with 20 bases between the two ends. This chain's CDR3 is CASSLMGDSGSGNEQFF. In DNA form, the CDR3 reads TGTGCCAGCAGCTTGATGGGGGACTCTGGATCGGGCAATGAGCAGTTCTTC.

This chain joins TRBV6-6 and TRBJ1-1; weak D call: TRBD1 (6 bases). The length of the CDR3 is 13 residues. Germline CDR1 MNHNY, CDR2 SVGAGI (reference sequence). V was trimmed by 7 bases and J by 1 base, leaving 10 bases between them. The CDR3 region is CASTIQGNTEAFF. The CDR3 DNA reads as TGTGCCAGCACCATACAGGGGAACACTGAAGCTTTCTTT.

This clonotype was seen a few times. The chain is built from TRBV6-2 or TRBV6-3 and TRBJ2-6, with D tentatively TRBD2 (5 bases). V was trimmed by 5 bases and J by 0 bases, leaving 8 bases between them. The germline V gene has CDR1 MNHEY and CDR2 SVGEGT. CDR3 length: 15 amino acids. CDR3 in amino acids: CASSRRDSGANVLTF. CDR3 DNA sequence: TGTGCCAGCAGTCGTCGGGACTCTGGGGCCAACGTCCTGACTTTC.

This clonotype showed up just a few times. This chain joins TRBV14 and TRBJ1-1; D might be TRBD1 (5 bases). This CDR3 has 11 amino acids. Germline values: CDR1 SGHDN, CDR2 FVKESK. Trimming cost V 4 bases and J 11 bases, with 11 bases left between them. This chain's CDR3 is CASSLGVKAFF. As DNA, the CDR3 is TGTGCCAGCAGCCTAGGGGTTAAGGCTTTCTTT.

This clonotype was observed many times. The J gene is TRBJ2-7, the V gene TRBV9, with D uncertain. Germline loops: CDR1 SGDLS, CDR2 YYNGEE. The CDR3 length is 14 residues. With 0 bases removed from V and 3 bases from J, the gap between germline ends came to 10 bases. For the CDR3, the DNA is TGTGCCAGCAGCGTAGGTTGGGATAGCTACGAGCAGTACTTC. Its protein product is CASSVGWDSYEQYF.

The J gene is TRBJ2-2, the V gene TRBV7-2; TRBD2 matches 9 bases. The trim removed 0 bases at V and 7 bases at J, leaving 6 bases unmatched. Looked up from germline, CDR1 is SGHTA and CDR2 is FQGNSA. CDR3 length equals 16 residues. CDR3 loop: CASSLAQTSGDGELFF. CDR3 sequence (DNA): TGTGCCAGCAGCTTAGCCCAGACTAGCGGAGACGGGGAGCTGTTTTTT.

The chain is built from TRBV5-1 and TRBJ1-2; 7 bases agree with TRBD1. The CDR3 extends over 13 amino acids. V dropped 5 bases and J dropped 7; count of bases not matched to a gene: 8. CDR1 is SGHRS and CDR2 is YFSETQ in the germline V gene. The CDR3 DNA reads as TGCGCCAGCAGTTTCGACAGGGTCGTTGGCTACACCTTC. Translation gives CASSFDRVVGYTF.

This clonotype was seen only a few times. V and J are TRBV18 and TRBJ2-1, with TRBD2 identical over 12 bases. V lost 3 bases and J lost 8; bases outside the gene matches: 8. The CDR3 has 16 residues. Germline loops: CDR1 KGHSH, CDR2 LQKENI. CDR3 residues: CASSPQTSGSIDEQFF. DNA of the CDR3: TGTGCCAGCTCACCCCAGACTAGCGGGAGTATCGATGAGCAGTTCTTC.

This clonotype was picked up a small number of times. The rearrangement uses TRBV7-2 and TRBJ1-1; 8 positions match TRBD1. Germline values: CDR1 SGHTA, CDR2 FQGNSA. The CDR3 loop spans 15 amino acids. V lost 6 bases, J lost 5 bases, and 11 bases stayed unmatched. As DNA, the CDR3 is TGTGCCAGCAGTCCACTTCAGGGGGCTTTAACTGAAGCTTTCTTT. Translating gives CASSPLQGALTEAFF.

This chain links TRBV5-1 with TRBJ2-1; 8 nucleotides line up with TRBD1. This CDR3 spans 15 amino acids. The germline gives CDR1 SGHRS, CDR2 YFSETQ. J gave up 6 bases and V 4 bases, and 9 bases lay outside the gene matches. The CDR3 region is CASSTTGEISNEQFF. Here the CDR3 DNA reads TGCGCCAGCAGCACGACAGGGGAGATATCCAATGAGCAGTTCTTC.

The chain uses TRBV19 and TRBJ1-6, with TRBD1 identical over 8 bases. Germline loops: CDR1 LNHDA, CDR2 SQIVND (reference sequence). This CDR3 comprises 15 residues. Trimming at V came to 5 bases and at J to 10 bases, leaving 10 bases not matched to a gene. The CDR3 bases are TGTGCCAGTAGTGTCAGGACAGGGATAGAATCACCCCTCCACTTT. Translated, it gives CASSVRTGIESPLHF.

The sample holds a few counts of this clonotype. The gene calls are TRBV28 and TRBJ2-5, with 8 positions matching TRBD2. The CDR3 totals 15 residues. V shed 5 bases, J shed 4 bases, and the junction held 9 bases outside the gene matches. Germline V gene data show CDR1 as MDHEN and CDR2 as SYDVKM. CDR3 coding DNA: TGTGCCAGCAGTCTCCCCGGGAGGGATCGAGAGACCCAGTACTTC. This encodes CASSLPGRDRETQYF.

The chain is built from TRBV5-1 and TRBJ1-1; possibly TRBD1 for D (5 bases). Germline assignment: CDR1 SGHRS and CDR2 YFSETQ. The CDR3 covers 16 residues. Trimming took off 0 bases at V and 1 base at J, with 13 bases between the two ends. CDR3 nucleotides: TGCGCCAGCAGCTTGGAGGGACGACAGCGGAACACTGAAGCTTTCTTT. Amino acid sequence: CASSLEGRQRNTEAFF.

This clonotype occurred many times. This chain links TRBV29-1 with TRBJ1-1, with 11 bases aligning to TRBD1. The CDR3 consists of 13 residues. Germline V gene lookup returns CDR1 SQVTM and CDR2 ANQGSEA. Losses at the gene ends were 7 bases for V and 1 base for J; bases not matched to a gene: 2. CDR3 sequence reads: CSGGTGGNTEAFF. DNA for the CDR3: TGCAGCGGCGGGACAGGGGGGAACACTGAAGCTTTCTTT.

At least ten counts were recorded for this clonotype. The chain carries TRBV7-2 and TRBJ2-3; D ambiguous. V lost 1 base and J 0 bases, leaving 11 bases between the germline ends. This CDR3 is built from 16 residues. Germline V gene sequence: CDR1 SGHTA, CDR2 FQGNSA. The chain's CDR3 is CASSLVAEPSTDTQYF. The CDR3 DNA reads TGTGCCAGCAGCTTAGTGGCGGAGCCTAGCACAGATACGCAGTATTTT.

This clonotype was detected ten times or more. This rearrangement joins TRBV12-3 or TRBV12-4 to TRBJ2-1, with D unclear. The CDR3 totals 15 residues. The ends were cut back, 0 bases at V and 6 bases at J, with 12 bases in the middle. The CDR3 DNA sequence: TGTGCCAGCAGTTTAGCGCTTAGGTGGGGCAATGAGCAGTTCTTC. This gives the protein CASSLALRWGNEQFF.

The chain recombines TRBV5-1 with TRBJ2-7, with 14 bases lining up with TRBD2. The CDR3 loop spans 17 amino acids. Germline values: CDR1 SGHRS, CDR2 YFSETQ. The trim removed 0 bases at V and 2 bases at J, leaving 4 bases unmatched. CDR3: CASSLGLAGGFPYEQYF. The CDR3 coding sequence is TGCGCCAGCAGCTTGGGACTAGCGGGAGGGTTTCCCTACGAGCAGTACTTC.

This chain uses TRBV29-1 with TRBJ2-7; 8 bases align to TRBD1. V was clipped by 4 bases and J by 7 bases; unmatched bases: 9. In germline, CDR1 is SQVTM, CDR2 ANQGSEA. The CDR3 is made up of 13 amino acids. CDR3 coding DNA: TGCAGCGTTGTCGAACAGGGGGTGGGAGAGCAGTACTTC. Residues: CSVVEQGVGEQYF.

This clonotype was counted only a few times. The chain couples TRBV29-1 to TRBJ1-1; D may be TRBD1 (5 bases). Trimming left V 2 bases short and J 8 bases short, with 9 bases between. Germline lookup yields CDR1 SQVTM and CDR2 ANQGSEA. The CDR3 is 11 residues long. The CDR3 nucleotides read TGCAGCGTTGAAAGGGGCAGGGAAGCTTTCTTT. Its protein is CSVERGREAFF.

The chain carries TRBV28 and TRBJ2-3; D uncertain. The CDR3 runs 16 residues. Germline values: CDR1 MDHEN, CDR2 SYDVKM. The V and J ends lost 6 bases and 5 bases respectively, with 21 bases between them. The CDR3 nucleotides read TGTGCCAGCAGACCCCTAGGGATTGAAGACGGAGATACGCAGTATTTT. Translated, it gives CASRPLGIEDGDTQYF. Variable domain in full (rest from reference TRBV28 and TRBJ2-3): DVKVTQSSRYLVKRTGEKVFLECVQDMDHENMFWYRQDPGLGLRLIYFSYDVKMKEKGDIPEGYSVSREKKERFSLILESASTNQTSMYLCASRPLGIEDGDTQYFGPGTRLTVL.

The chain recombines TRBV12-3 or TRBV12-4 with TRBJ2-1; 8 nucleotides match TRBD1. This CDR3 has 11 amino acids. Unmatched junction bases numbered 3, after V lost 6 bases and J lost 11 bases. Here the CDR3 DNA reads TGTGCCAGCAGCCGGACAGGGAAGCAGTTCTTC. Protein product: CASSRTGKQFF.

This clonotype was counted between two and nine times. The V and J genes are TRBV4-2 and TRBJ2-2; no reliable D call. V dropped 4 bases and J dropped 6 bases, with 9 bases sitting between them. This CDR3 has 13 residues. CDR1 and CDR2 from the germline V gene are LGHNA and YNFKEQ. The CDR3 nucleotides are TGTGCCAGCAGCCCAGTTGTGTCCGGGGAGCTGTTTTTT. It is translated as CASSPVVSGELFF.

The chain uses TRBV5-1 and TRBJ2-2, with TRBD2 identical over 13 bases. V lost 4 bases to trimming and J lost 6 bases; unmatched junction nucleotides: 15. The CDR3 loop spans 19 amino acids. Germline CDR1 reads SGHRS; CDR2 reads YFSETQ. The CDR3 DNA sequence: TGCGCCAGCAGCACATATGGACTAGCGGGAGTTGGGCGCGCCGGGGAGCTGTTTTTT. Its protein product is CASSTYGLAGVGRAGELFF.

This clonotype was seen ten or more times. This rearrangement joins TRBV20-1 to TRBJ1-2, with D unresolved. The CDR3 has 11 residues. The V gene lost 0 bases and the J gene lost 8 bases, with 7 bases spanning the gap. Germline CDR1 is DFQATT and CDR2 is SNEGSKA (reference sequence). This CDR3 is CSARDRRGYTF. DNA of the CDR3: TGCAGTGCTAGAGATAGGCGCGGCTACACCTTC.

The chain recombines TRBV6-5 with TRBJ1-2; 10 bases agree with TRBD1. Per the germline V gene, CDR1 is MNHEY and CDR2 is SVGAGI. The trim removed 0 bases at V and 4 bases at J, leaving 5 bases unmatched. The CDR3 has 16 amino acids. CDR3 in amino acids: CASSYSRDRGAYGYTF. CDR3 in DNA: TGTGCCAGCAGTTACTCACGGGACAGGGGTGCCTATGGCTACACCTTC.

This clonotype was counted at least ten times. The chain links TRBV2 to TRBJ2-2; 11 bases agree with TRBD2. The germline V gene has CDR1 SNHLY and CDR2 FYNNEI. The CDR3 has 18 amino acids. Germline trimming cut 5 bases from V and 3 bases from J; bases unmatched to any gene: 11. The CDR3: CASSRPLAGGEDTGELFF. In DNA form, the CDR3 reads TGTGCCAGCAGTCGACCATTAGCGGGAGGGGAGGACACCGGGGAGCTGTTTTTT.